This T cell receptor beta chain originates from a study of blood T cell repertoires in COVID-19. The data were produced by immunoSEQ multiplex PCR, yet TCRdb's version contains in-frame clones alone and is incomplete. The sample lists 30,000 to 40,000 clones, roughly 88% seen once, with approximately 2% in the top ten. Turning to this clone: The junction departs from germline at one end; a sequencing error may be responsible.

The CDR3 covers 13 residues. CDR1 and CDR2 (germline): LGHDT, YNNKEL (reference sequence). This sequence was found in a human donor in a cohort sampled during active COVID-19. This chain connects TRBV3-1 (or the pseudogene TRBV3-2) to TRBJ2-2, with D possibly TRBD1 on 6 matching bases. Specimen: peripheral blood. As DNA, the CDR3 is TGTGCCACCAGACAGGTGAACAGCGGGGAGCTGTTTTTT. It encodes CATRQVNSGELFF.